These T cell receptor beta chains were read from a single sample in a study of blood T cell repertoires in COVID-19. Here immunoSEQ multiplex PCR was the method, and the copy in TCRdb shows in-frame clones only, minus some. The sample yields about 41,000 clones, over 80% seen once. Sequences were obtained from peripheral blood. Receptor source: a woman aged 80 or older with acute or convalescent COVID-19. The CDR3 runs from the conserved cysteine through the conserved F or W. A D gene is named only where the DNA matches it firmly. Size is stated for part of the rows, as once, few or many counts, or as a class when the clone is expanded.

TRBJ2-1 | TRBD2 | TRBV19 | . | TGTGCCAGTAGTACCAGACTAGCGGGGCAAAGGGATGAGCAGTTCTTC | CASSTRLAGQRDEQFF
TRBJ1-1 | . | TRBV18 | . | TGTGCCAGCTCACGCTCCGGGAGTGCCACTGAAGCTTTCTTT | CASSRSGSATEAFF
TRBJ1-3 | . | TRBV6-5 | . | TGTGCCAGCAGAGAGACAGGCTCCGAAGGAAACACCATATATTTT | CASRETGSEGNTIYF
TRBJ1-1 | . | TRBV18 | . | TGTGCCAGCTCAAATACAGGGTTCGGAACTGAAGCTTTCTTT | CASSNTGFGTEAFF
TRBJ2-3 | . | TRBV7-7 | . | TGTGCTAGCAGCCTACGGGAGTGGGGGGATACGCAGTATTTT | CASSLREWGDTQYF
TRBJ1-1 | . | TRBV6-5 | many | TGTGCCAGCACCGACGTGGAGGGCGGTGAAGCTTTCTTT | CASTDVEGGEAFF
TRBJ1-2 | TRBD1 | TRBV30 | . | TGTGCCTGGACGGGACAGGGCTATGGCTACACCTTC | CAWTGQGYGYTF
TRBJ2-7 | TRBD2 | TRBV7-9 | . | TGTGCCAGCAGCTTAGGTTCGGGATTAGCGGGGCCATACGAGCAGTACTTC | CASSLGSGLAGPYEQYF
TRBJ2-1 | . | TRBV3-1/TRBV3-2 | . | TGTGCCAGCAGCCCCTACCTGGCGGGGCCGGCTTACAATGAGCAGTTCTTC | CASSPYLAGPAYNEQFF
TRBJ1-4 | . | TRBV27 | . | TGTGCCAGCAGTGTAAAACGCGATGAAAAACTGTTTTTT | CASSVKRDEKLFF
TRBJ2-2 | TRBD2 | TRBV3-1/TRBV3-2 | . | TGTGCCAGCAGCCAGGTGCTAGCGGGGGGGCCGACCGGGGAGCTGTTTTTT | CASSQVLAGGPTGELFF
TRBJ1-1 | . | TRBV5-5 | . | TGTGCCAGCAGCTTGGGCGGGAACACTGAAGCTTTCTTT | CASSLGGNTEAFF
TRBJ1-1 | TRBD1 | TRBV19 | few | TGTGCCAGTAGTATGGGGACAGACGGGAGTGCTTTCTTT | CASSMGTDGSAFF
TRBJ1-2 | TRBD1 | TRBV28 | . | TGTGCCAGCAGCTCCCAGCCGACAGGGGGGCCGCATGGCTACACCTTC | CASSSQPTGGPHGYTF
TRBJ2-3 | . | TRBV11-2 | . | TGTGCCAGCAGCTTAGATCGGGGGGCGGGAGATACGCAGTATTTT | CASSLDRGAGDTQYF
TRBJ1-6 | TRBD1 | TRBV7-2 | . | TGTGCCAGCAGCTCCCGACAGGGTAATAATTCACCCCTCCACTTT | CASSSRQGNNSPLHF
TRBJ1-1 | . | TRBV5-8 | . | TGTGCCAGCAGCCCCTCGTACAGCCAGGGGAACACTGAAGCTTTCTTT | CASSPSYSQGNTEAFF
TRBJ1-4 | . | TRBV6-5 | . | TGTGCCAGCAGCCGCGCCGGTCAAGAAAAACTGTTTTTT | CASSRAGQEKLFF
TRBJ2-3 | TRBD1 | TRBV19 | . | TGTGCCAGTAGTAGGGGACAGATATTATTAACGTCTACGCAGTATTTT | CASSRGQILLTSTQYF
TRBJ2-1 | . | TRBV10-3 | . | TGTGCCATCCTCCGGGACAACTACAATGAGCAGTTCTTC | CAILRDNYNEQFF
TRBJ2-1 | TRBD2 | TRBV5-1 | . | TGCGCCAGCAGCTTGCAGGGGACTAGCGGGGGGGCGGAGGAGCAGTTCTTC | CASSLQGTSGGAEEQFF
TRBJ1-1 | . | TRBV14 | . | TGTGCCAGCAGCCAAAGGGGGGAAGCTTTCTTT | CASSQRGEAFF
TRBJ2-7 | . | TRBV5-1 | few | TGCGCCAGCAGCGACTCGGTGTCCTACGAGCAGTACTTC | CASSDSVSYEQYF
TRBJ2-1 | TRBD2 | TRBV6-6 | once | TGTGCCAGCAGTTACTCGGCGGGGGGGGAGTACAATGAGCAGTTCTTC | CASSYSAGGEYNEQFF
TRBJ1-3 | . | TRBV20-1 | once | TGCAGTGCTAGTAGTGTCAGGGCCCTCTCTGGAAACACCATATATTTT | CSASSVRALSGNTIYF
TRBJ1-2 | TRBD1 | TRBV9 | . | TGTGCCAGCAGCGCGGACAGGGCCCTCTATGGCTACACCTTC | CASSADRALYGYTF
TRBJ1-1 | . | TRBV19 | . | TGTGCCAGTAGAAGGGGGTCCCGGAGCACTGAAGCTTTCTTT | CASRRGSRSTEAFF
TRBJ1-3 | . | TRBV18 | few | TGTGCCAGCTCACCCGGAGACACCATATATTTT | CASSPGDTIYF
TRBJ1-6 | TRBD1 | TRBV5-5 | . | TGTGCCAGCAGCTTGACAGGGGAGTCACCCCTCCACTTT | CASSLTGESPLHF
TRBJ2-7 | . | TRBV18 | . | TGTGCCAGCTCACTAGAGGACAGTGGGTACGAGCAGTACTTC | CASSLEDSGYEQYF
TRBJ2-1 | . | TRBV9 | . | TGTGCCAGCAGCGTGAGGCCGGGAACTTATGAGCAGTTCTTC | CASSVRPGTYEQFF
TRBJ1-1 | . | TRBV30 | . | TGTGCCTCGACAGTCTGGGGCACTGAAGCTTTCTTT | CASTVWGTEAFF
TRBJ2-1 | TRBD2 | TRBV11-3 | . | TGTGCCAGCAGCTTATTCGAGCGGGACCCGTTCTTC | CASSLFERDPFF
TRBJ1-3 | . | TRBV29-1 | . | TGCAGCGCTGCTAGGACAGATGGAAACACCATATATTTT | CSAARTDGNTIYF
TRBJ1-1 | TRBD1 | TRBV5-1 | . | TGCGCCAGCAGCTTGGTCCCGACAGGGGGAAGCACTGAAGCTTTCTTT | CASSLVPTGGSTEAFF
TRBJ1-1 | . | TRBV2 | . | TGTGCCAGCAGTGAATTGGCGGGCGGCACTGAAGCTTTCTTT | CASSELAGGTEAFF
TRBJ2-3 | . | TRBV6-2/TRBV6-3 | . | TGTGCCAGCAGTTATACAGGGACCTTCACAGATACGCAGTATTTT | CASSYTGTFTDTQYF
TRBJ1-2 | . | TRBV6-2/TRBV6-3 | . | TGTGCCAGCAGTTACTCGAGGGGAGGTGGCTACACCTTC | CASSYSRGGGYTF
TRBJ1-2 | TRBD1 | TRBV19 | . | TGTGCCAGTAGTAAAACAGGGGGCAAGGATGGCTACACCTTC | CASSKTGGKDGYTF
TRBJ2-7 | . | TRBV27 | . | TGTGCCAGCAGTTTAAAGGCGTCAGGGTTTTTCTACGAGCAGTACTTC | CASSLKASGFFYEQYF
TRBJ2-7 | . | TRBV11-2 | . | TGTGCCAGCAGCTTAGCCCCAGGGCCAGGGGCCTACGAGCAGTACTTC | CASSLAPGPGAYEQYF
TRBJ2-1 | TRBD2 | TRBV24-1 | . | TGTGCCACAAGCGGGGGGAGCTCCTACAATGAGCAGTTCTTC | CATSGGSSYNEQFF
TRBJ1-2 | . | TRBV5-1 | . | TGCGCCAGCAGCTCGGGTTTGACCGTTTCTTATGGCTACACCTTC | CASSSGLTVSYGYTF
TRBJ2-2 | . | TRBV7-9 | . | TGTGCCTCCTTGGGGCTAGTCGACTCCGGGGAGCTGTTTTTT | CASLGLVDSGELFF
TRBJ2-5 | . | TRBV9 | few | TGTGCCAGCAGCGTAGACGGTGACTCACAAAGAGAGACCCAGTACTTC | CASSVDGDSQRETQYF
TRBJ1-2 | . | TRBV4-2 | once | TGTGCCAGCAGCCAAGATAAGGGGCAGAGCTATGGCTACACCTTC | CASSQDKGQSYGYTF
TRBJ1-5 | . | TRBV28 | . | TGTGCCAGCAGTCTTTCTGGCAGGGACAATCAGCCCCAGCATTTT | CASSLSGRDNQPQHF
TRBJ1-1 | TRBD1 | TRBV27 | . | TGTGCCAGCAGTTTCCACAGGGGTGGCACTGAAGCTTTCTTT | CASSFHRGGTEAFF
TRBJ2-5 | TRBD2 | TRBV9 | . | TGTGCCAGCAGCGTAGGAACTAGCGGGGGCAACCAAGAGACCCAGTACTTC | CASSVGTSGGNQETQYF
TRBJ2-1 | . | TRBV6-1 | . | TGTGCCAGCAGTGAGGCGGTAGAGCAGTTCTTC | CASSEAVEQFF
TRBJ1-1 | . | TRBV2 | . | TGTGCCAGCAGTGAATCGAAGGGGTTGCGGACTGAAGCTTTCTTT | CASSESKGLRTEAFF
TRBJ1-6 | TRBD1 | TRBV5-1 | . | TGCGCCAGCAGCCCCGGGACAGGGTTTTCACCCCTCCACTTT | CASSPGTGFSPLHF
TRBJ2-2 | . | TRBV7-9 | . | TGTGCCAGCAGTTGGACAGAGCACACCGGGGAGCTGTTTTTT | CASSWTEHTGELFF
TRBJ1-2 | . | TRBV5-1 | . | TGCGCCAGCAGCTTGGAAGGGGCTGGCTATGGCTACACCTTC | CASSLEGAGYGYTF
TRBJ1-4 | TRBD1 | TRBV5-1 | . | TGCGCCAGCAGGCCCGACAGGGACGCGTCTCGAGAAAAACTGTTTTTT | CASRPDRDASREKLFF
TRBJ2-3 | TRBD2 | TRBV5-1 | . | TGCGCCAGCAGCTTGAATAGTGGCGGGGGGCCGGGGGATACGCAGTATTTT | CASSLNSGGGPGDTQYF
TRBJ2-7 | TRBD2 | TRBV9 | . | TGTGCCAGCAGCGGGACTAGTACCTACGAGCAGTACTTC | CASSGTSTYEQYF
TRBJ2-5 | TRBD2 | TRBV5-1 | . | TGCGCCAGCAGCTTGAGAACTAGCGGCGGGGGCGGAGAGACCCAGTACTTC | CASSLRTSGGGGETQYF